These 7 T cell receptor beta chains originate from one sample sequenced in a study of OX40 agonist ivuxolimab in advanced cancers. Measured with immunoSEQ multiplex PCR; TCRdb has only the in-frame clones, and not every one. This sample has about 80,000 clones, with 87% found just once. Sequenced material: CD4+ or CD8+ T cells sorted from blood, taken in a trial of the OX40 agonist ivuxolimab. These receptors were obtained from an adult with an advanced solid tumor such as melanoma, head and neck, liver or kidney cancer.

V is TRBV5-4 and J is TRBJ1-6; D may be TRBD1 (5 bases). The ends were cut back, 2 bases at V and 7 bases at J, with 10 bases in the middle. The V gene's germline CDR1 is SGHNT and CDR2 YYREEE (reference sequence). The CDR3 is 14 amino acids. The CDR3 sequence: CASSFGRVNSPLHF. CDR3 nucleotide sequence: TGTGCCAGCAGCTTCGGCAGGGTGAATTCACCCCTCCACTTT.

V is TRBV11-3 and J is TRBJ2-1; no reliable D call. This CDR3 spans 14 amino acids. Trimming left V 4 bases short and J 8 bases short, with 15 bases between. The germline CDR1 and CDR2 sequences are SGHNT and YENEEA. Written as DNA, the CDR3 is TGTGCCAGCAGCTCCCCAGTACGTGCCCATGAGCAGTTCTTC. It is translated as CASSSPVRAHEQFF.

The V gene is TRBV7-9, the J gene TRBJ1-1; perhaps TRBD1 as D (6 bases). There are 14 residues in the CDR3. CDR1 SEHNR and CDR2 FQNEAQ come from the germline V gene (reference sequence). Between the trimmed V and J ends, which lost 5 bases and 1 base, there was a span of 11 bases. DNA of the CDR3: TGTGCCAGCAGCCCAGGGGCGGGGAACACTGAAGCTTTCTTT. Its translation is CASSPGAGNTEAFF.

The sample holds one count of this clone. This rearrangement joins TRBV28 to TRBJ2-2; 8 nucleotides line up with TRBD1. V lost 3 bases, J lost 2 bases, and 5 bases stayed unmatched. This CDR3 is 16 amino acids long. The germline V gene has CDR1 MDHEN and CDR2 SYDVKM. The CDR3: CASSFPPGGNTGELFF. The CDR3, as DNA: TGTGCCAGCAGTTTTCCCCCAGGGGGCAACACCGGGGAGCTGTTTTTT.

The chain links TRBV5-1 to TRBJ1-1; D ambiguous. Germline V gene sequence: CDR1 SGHRS, CDR2 YFSETQ. V was shortened by 5 bases and J by 0 bases, with 14 bases between the two germline ends. CDR3 length equals 15 residues. The CDR3 loop reads CASSLLQSMNTEAFF. The CDR3 DNA sequence: TGCGCCAGCAGTCTTCTACAAAGCATGAACACTGAAGCTTTCTTT.

In this sample, this clone turned up a few times. The rearrangement joins TRBV7-2 to TRBJ2-7, with a weak D call TRBD2 (6 bases). This CDR3 region has 11 residues. Looked up from germline, CDR1 is SGHTA and CDR2 is FQGNSA. Deletions cut 7 bases from V and 12 bases from J, with 16 bases between. The CDR3 DNA reads TGTGCCAGCACAATGGGAGGATTGGGGTACTTC. This encodes CASTMGGLGYF.

V is TRBV19 and J is TRBJ2-5; either TRBD1 or TRBD2 may fit D (6 bases each). Germline CDR1 LNHDA, CDR2 SQIVND (reference sequence). The CDR3 length is 13 residues. Trimming stripped 6 bases from V and 2 bases from J, with 10 bases between. The DNA of the CDR3 is TGTGCCAGTAGACGGGGGCATCAAGAGACCCAGTACTTC. This codes for CASRRGHQETQYF.